This TCR beta chain was captured by sequencing in a study of Tregs in tolerant kidney transplant recipients. The overall study: Tregs grew approximately 16 days with irradiated donor B cells, restimulated on day 11. Donor B cells were activated around 11 days on CD40L-expressing 3T3 cells. Whole-study results and caveats: For some patients, primers changed over time, blocking nucleotide-level comparison.

Notes on this clone: The antigen is not known.

Repertoires were generated with immunoSEQ multiplex PCR, while TCRdb's copy carries only in-frame clones and drops some. The sample consists of roughly 10,000 clones, approximately 89% of them appearing once. CDR3 length: 15 amino acids. Germline loops: CDR1 ENHRY, CDR2 SYGVKD. The V end lost 7 bases, the J end lost 7 bases, and 22 bases lay between the germline ends. The clonotype originates from a human patient who received a combined kidney and bone marrow transplant. The sample in question was Tregs from blood cultured with allogeneic cells, obtained before the transplant. The genes are TRBV10-3 and TRBJ1-1; possible D gene TRBD1, 6 bases. CDR3 DNA sequence: TGTGCCATCAAGGGGGGAGAAGGGTTCGGCGGTGAAGCTTTCTTT. Its translation: CAIKGGEGFGGEAFF.